These T cell receptor beta chains were read from a single sample in a study of cytomegalovirus exposure and HLA in healthy donors. TCRdb keeps only in-frame clones here, not all; method: immunoSEQ multiplex PCR. The repertoire has approximately 170,000 clones, under 90% of them found once; the top ten carry less than 2%. The sample taken for sequencing was PBMCs. These receptors were taken from a male donor in good health and CMV-seronegative. The CDR3 runs from the conserved cysteine through the conserved F or W. The D gene is left open where the match is weak. Expanded clones get a size class; other rows say once, few or many, or leave the size out.

once	TRBV25-1	TRBD1	TRBJ1-2	TGTGCCAGCAGTGAATCTCGGACAGGGGTCGGCTACACCTTC	CASSESRTGVGYTF
-	TRBV18	-	TRBJ1-4	TGTGCCAGCTCACCCCTCGGGGGAAGGGAAAAACTGTTTTTT	CASSPLGGREKLFF
once	TRBV28	-	TRBJ2-7	TGTGCCAGCAGACCCGCAGGGGGGATTTACGAGCAGTACTTC	CASRPAGGIYEQYF
-	TRBV7-9	-	TRBJ2-1	TGTTCCAGCAGCTTACGTGACAGCTCCTACAATGAGCAGTTCTTC	CSSSLRDSSYNEQFF
-	TRBV5-1	-	TRBJ1-1	TGCGCCAGCAGCTTGGATAGTGGTAGGGGATGGAACACTGAAGCTTTCTTT	CASSLDSGRGWNTEAFF
-	TRBV28	TRBD1	TRBJ2-7	TGTGCCAGCAGTTTGATCTCCCGGGACAGAACCTACGAGCAGTACTTC	CASSLISRDRTYEQYF
-	TRBV18	TRBD2	TRBJ2-2	TGTGCCAGCTCACCAGGGCTAGCGGGTACCGGGGAGCTGTTTTTT	CASSPGLAGTGELFF
once	TRBV28	TRBD1	TRBJ2-4	TGTGCCAGCAGTTTAGGGGACAGGGGGACCAAAAACATTCAGTACTTC	CASSLGDRGTKNIQYF
-	TRBV9	-	TRBJ2-1	TGTGCCAGCAGCCTCCAGGGGTCCGCCTCCTACAATGAGCAGTTCTTC	CASSLQGSASYNEQFF
-	TRBV7-9	-	TRBJ2-7	TGTGCCAGCAGCTTACCCCAGGGGGAGCAGTACTTC	CASSLPQGEQYF
-	TRBV28	-	TRBJ1-1	TGTGCCAGCAGTTACAGGTACACTGAAGCTTTCTTT	CASSYRYTEAFF
-	TRBV30	TRBD1	TRBJ1-4	TGTGCCTGGAGACCCGATGAGGGGGCCAGTGAAAAACTGTTTTTT	CAWRPDEGASEKLFF
-	TRBV30	-	TRBJ2-2	TGTGCCTGGAGAGTTACAGGGTCCGGGGAGCTGTTTTTT	CAWRVTGSGELFF
-	TRBV7-7	-	TRBJ2-2	TGTGCCAGCAGCTTAAAGGGAGGAGTCGCCGGGGAGCTGTTTTTT	CASSLKGGVAGELFF
once	TRBV6-1	-	TRBJ1-2	TGTGCCAGCAGACAGCACCAGGGTTATGGCTACACCTTC	CASRQHQGYGYTF
-	TRBV28	-	TRBJ1-3	TGTGCCAGCAGTCCAGGGGTTTTTGGAAACACCATATATTTT	CASSPGVFGNTIYF
-	TRBV11-3	TRBD1	TRBJ1-2	TGTGCCAGCAGCTTGACAGGGGGCGATGGCTACACCTTC	CASSLTGGDGYTF
-	TRBV27	-	TRBJ1-6	TGTGCCAGCAGTTTACCGCTACAGTTGAATTCACCCCTCCACTTT	CASSLPLQLNSPLHF